Below, 30 T cell receptor beta chains from the same sample are listed, as sequenced in a study of graft-versus-host responses after intestinal transplantation. Assay: immunoSEQ multiplex PCR; the TCRdb copy retains only in-frame clones and omits some. The sample holds about 38,000 clones, roughly 95% seen once. These receptors lack a known antigen. This material consisted of unstimulated CD4+ T cells sorted from spleen or lymph node cells, taken before transplant. Receptors were obtained from a human donor who was the organ donor for an intestinal transplant.

This chain uses TRBV5-6 with TRBJ2-1; D may be TRBD2 (7 bases). This CDR3 has 13 residues. The V gene lost 6 bases and the J gene lost 11 bases, with 18 bases spanning the gap. Germline V lookup: CDR1 SGHDT, CDR2 YYEEEE. The CDR3, as DNA: TGTGCCAGCACTTCCACTTGGGGGGGGCAGCAGTTCTTC. Amino acid sequence: CASTSTWGGQQFF.

This clone was picked up one time. V gene TRBV6-1 combines with J gene TRBJ2-1; D gene ambiguous. This CDR3 spans 15 amino acids. Germline values: CDR1 MNHNS, CDR2 SASEGT. Trimming removed 0 bases from V and 3 bases from J, with 9 bases in between. CDR3 coding DNA: TGTGCCAGCAGTGAAGCGAAACAGTACTACAATGAGCAGTTCTTC. It specifies CASSEAKQYYNEQFF.

The chain is built from TRBV15 and TRBJ1-5; maybe TRBD1 (5 bases). CDR3 length equals 16 residues. Looked up from germline, CDR1 is LNHNV and CDR2 is YYDKDF (reference sequence). The V end lost 0 bases, the J end lost 7 bases, and 16 bases lay between the germline ends. CDR3 coding DNA: TGTGCCACCAGCAGAGATCAATCAAGGGGAAGGCAGCCCCAGCATTTT. It is translated as CATSRDQSRGRQPQHF.

CDR3 sequence (DNA): TGTGCCAGTAGTCCGCTTAGCAATCAGCCCCAGCATTTT. Protein: CASSPLSNQPQHF. V gene TRBV19 combines with J gene TRBJ1-5; D uncertain. Trimming left V 5 bases short and J 0 bases short, with 5 bases between. This CDR3 region has 13 residues. Per the germline V gene, CDR1 is LNHDA and CDR2 is SQIVND (reference sequence).

The chain uses TRBV5-5 and TRBJ2-5, with D unresolved. The CDR3 has 14 amino acids. V dropped 0 bases and J dropped 2 bases, with 8 bases sitting between them. CDR1 is SGHKS, CDR2 YYEKEE, per germline (reference sequence). The CDR3 nucleotides are TGTGCCAGCAGCTTGGACCGAGCACAAGAGACCCAGTACTTC. This translates into CASSLDRAQETQYF.

The chain carries TRBV2 and TRBJ2-1; TRBD2 agrees at 11 bases. V lost 7 bases, J lost 2 bases, and 10 bases stayed unmatched. The length of the CDR3 is 17 residues. The germline CDR1 and CDR2 sequences are SNHLY and FYNNEI. The CDR3 spells CASKKIAGGRPYNEQFF. In DNA form, the CDR3 reads TGTGCCAGCAAGAAAATAGCGGGGGGGCGTCCCTACAATGAGCAGTTCTTC.

This chain joins TRBV5-4 and TRBJ2-1; D remains ambiguous. Looked up from germline, CDR1 is SGHNT and CDR2 is YYREEE (reference sequence). The V end was cut by 10 bases, the J end by 4 bases, with 12 bases between. The CDR3 contains 12 residues. The CDR3 bases are TGTGCCCTCTCCGGCTCTTACAATGAGCAGTTCTTC. Residues: CALSGSYNEQFF. Using reference TRBV5-4 and TRBJ2-1 for the parts outside the CDR3, the full variable domain is ETGVTQSPTHLIKTRGQQVTLRCSSQSGHNTVSWYQQALGQGPQFIFQYYREEENGRGNFPPRFSGLQFPNYSSELNVNALELDDSALYLCALSGSYNEQFFGPGTRLTVL.

The chain employs TRBV7-9 and TRBJ2-7; 12 nucleotides match TRBD2. Germline V lookup: CDR1 SEHNR, CDR2 FQNEAQ (reference sequence). The CDR3 loop spans 16 amino acids. J gave up 8 bases and V 1 base, and 9 bases lay outside the gene matches. The CDR3 reads CASSLVLAGGLFKQYF. The CDR3 DNA reads as TGTGCCAGCAGCTTAGTACTAGCGGGGGGTTTATTCAAGCAGTACTTC.

The DNA of the CDR3 is TGTGCCAGCAGCACTGGGACAGGGACTGTTCAGCCCCAGCATTTT. Translation: CASSTGTGTVQPQHF. This chain uses TRBV7-9 with TRBJ1-5; 9 bases are a match to TRBD1. Germline V gives CDR1 SEHNR, CDR2 FQNEAQ (reference sequence). The CDR3 extends over 15 amino acids. The V segment lost 5 bases and the J segment 6 bases; nucleotides outside the gene matches: 8.

CDR3 nucleotide sequence: TGTGCCAGCAGCTTCCTAGGACCCAACTATGGCTACACCTTC. It yields the protein CASSFLGPNYGYTF. V usage is TRBV5-4 and J usage is TRBJ1-2; D is unclear. The CDR3 loop spans 14 amino acids. Trimming removed 2 bases at V and 2 bases at J, with 10 bases between. CDR1 and CDR2 from the germline V gene are SGHNT and YYREEE (reference sequence).

The gene calls are TRBV5-4 and TRBJ2-5; a weak D match, TRBD1 (6 bases). Germline V gene lookup returns CDR1 SGHNT and CDR2 YYREEE (reference sequence). The CDR3 runs to 14 residues. Trimming took off 3 bases at V and 1 base at J, with 10 bases between the two ends. The CDR3, as DNA: TGTGCCAGCAGCTCCAGGGACATCCAAGAGACCCAGTACTTC. It encodes CASSSRDIQETQYF. Combining the CDR3 with reference TRBV5-4 and TRBJ2-5 gives the whole variable domain ETGVTQSPTHLIKTRGQQVTLRCSSQSGHNTVSWYQQALGQGPQFIFQYYREEENGRGNFPPRFSGLQFPNYSSELNVNALELDDSALYLCASSSRDIQETQYFGPGTRLLVL.

The V gene is TRBV2, the J gene TRBJ1-2; D is unclear. This CDR3 has 13 residues. Trimming took 1 base from V and 8 from J, leaving 11 bases between them. CDR1 and CDR2 from the germline V gene are SNHLY and FYNNEI. The CDR3 sequence is CASSEEQSLGYTF. CDR3 DNA sequence: TGTGCCAGCAGTGAAGAACAGTCCCTCGGCTACACCTTC.

As concerns this clone: Additional DNA sequences in this sample encode the identical CDR3. The rearrangement joins TRBV27 to TRBJ1-2; 7 nucleotides line up with TRBD1. CDR3 length: 15 residues. Trimming took 6 bases from V and 6 from J; bases not matched to a gene: 13. The germline V gene encodes CDR1 MNHEY and CDR2 SMNVEV (reference sequence). CDR3 nucleotides: TGTGCCAGCAGGACGTACTTGACAGGGCGACATGGCTACACCTTC. Encoded protein: CASRTYLTGRHGYTF.

This clone was counted once. The chain has TRBV19 and TRBJ2-5; D unresolved. V was pared by 4 bases and J by 2 bases, with 8 bases between. The CDR3 covers 13 residues. Germline loops: CDR1 LNHDA, CDR2 SQIVND (reference sequence). CDR3 residues: CASSRRVQETQYF. Here the CDR3 DNA reads TGTGCCAGTAGTAGGAGAGTTCAAGAGACCCAGTACTTC.

The chain carries TRBV5-3 and TRBJ2-7; the D is unclear. Being an ORF, TRBV5-3 has a function that is uncertain. The CDR3 runs 13 residues. V was cut by 0 bases and J by 0 bases, with 4 bases left in between. Written as DNA, the CDR3 is TGTGCCAGAAGCTTGGGGGGCTCCTACGAGCAGTACTTC. This encodes CARSLGGSYEQYF.

This clone has only a few counts. The V call is TRBV2, the J call TRBJ2-3, with D possibly TRBD2 on 6 matching bases. The V and J ends lost 4 bases and 0 bases respectively, with 8 bases between them. CDR1 and CDR2 (germline): SNHLY, FYNNEI. The CDR3 is 14 amino acids. The DNA of the CDR3 is TGTGCCAGCAGTGCGACTAGAAGCACAGATACGCAGTATTTT. Amino acids: CASSATRSTDTQYF.

The chain uses TRBV7-3 and TRBJ2-2; no clear D. Germline CDR1 and CDR2: SGHTA and FQGTGA. V lost 5 bases to trimming and J lost 6 bases, with 7 bases between them. This CDR3 has 12 amino acids. CDR3 coding DNA: TGTGCCAGCAGCCTTAGCTCCGGGGAGCTGTTTTTT. It codes for CASSLSSGELFF. The variable domain in full, with the rest retrieved from reference TRBV7-3 and TRBJ2-2, is GAGVSQTPSNKVTEKGKYVELRCDPISGHTALYWYRQSLGQGPEFLIYFQGTGAADDSGLPNDRFFAVRPEGSVSTLKIQRTERGDSAVYLCASSLSSGELFFGEGSRLTVL.

The gene calls are TRBV7-3 and TRBJ2-3; the match to TRBD1 covers 10 bases. This CDR3 is 16 amino acids long. Germline values: CDR1 SGHTA, CDR2 FQGTGA. Trimming at V came to 1 base and at J to 3 bases, leaving 4 bases not matched to a gene. CDR3 coding DNA: TGTGCCAGCAGCTTAAGACAGGGGGCAGGGACAGATACGCAGTATTTT. Protein product: CASSLRQGAGTDTQYF.

V and J are TRBV11-2 and TRBJ2-3, with no clear D. Germline assignment: CDR1 SGHAT and CDR2 FQNNGV. Trimming removed 3 bases from V and 5 bases from J, with 3 bases in between. The CDR3 contains 11 residues. This CDR3 is CASSLRDTQYF. CDR3 sequence (DNA): TGTGCCAGCAGCTTGAGAGATACGCAGTATTTT.

This rearrangement joins TRBV7-8 to TRBJ2-2; TRBD1 matches at 10 bases. Germline V gene lookup returns CDR1 SGHVS and CDR2 FQNEAQ. The CDR3 covers 15 residues. The V segment lost 0 bases and the J segment 7 bases; nucleotides outside the gene matches: 2. The CDR3 sequence: CASSLARTGGGELFF. As DNA, the CDR3 is TGTGCCAGCAGCTTAGCCAGGACAGGGGGCGGGGAGCTGTTTTTT.

The gene calls are TRBV6-9 and TRBJ2-3; D is unresolved. This CDR3 comprises 14 residues. The germline V and J ends were trimmed by 4 bases and 0 bases, with 8 bases remaining between them. The germline CDR1 and CDR2 sequences are MNHGY and SVAAGI. CDR3 in DNA: TGTGCCAGCAGTTCGTCCCCAAGCACAGATACGCAGTATTTT. This gives the protein CASSSSPSTDTQYF.

The sample holds one count of this clone. This rearrangement joins TRBV4-1 to TRBJ1-2; D call uncertain. The length of the CDR3 is 15 residues. V lost 4 bases and J lost 4, with 16 bases in between. Germline V lookup: CDR1 MGHRA, CDR2 YSYEKL. CDR3 sequence reads: CASSLGYERGYGYTF. In DNA, the CDR3 is TGCGCCAGCAGCCTCGGATACGAGCGGGGCTATGGCTACACCTTC.

The chain combines TRBV19 with TRBJ1-4; TRBD1 matches at 11 bases. The CDR3 contains 14 residues. Per germline, CDR1 LNHDA and CDR2 SQIVND (reference sequence). V dropped 5 bases and J dropped 10; count of bases not matched to a gene: 6. The CDR3 spells CASSFSGTGGKLFF. As DNA, the CDR3 is TGTGCCAGTAGTTTTTCCGGGACAGGGGGAAAACTGTTTTTT. The entire variable domain, with the rest obtained from reference TRBV19 and TRBJ1-4, is as follows: DGGITQSPKYLFRKEGQNVTLSCEQNLNHDAMYWYRQDPGQGLRLIYYSQIVNDFQKGDIAEGYSVSREKKESFPLTVTSAQKNPTAFYLCASSFSGTGGKLFFGSGTQLSVL.

The rearrangement uses TRBV27 and TRBJ1-1; 10 nucleotides agree with TRBD1. The ends lost 7 bases at V and 4 bases at J; junction bases unmatched: 9. Per germline, CDR1 MNHEY and CDR2 SMNVEV (reference sequence). The CDR3 has 15 amino acids. CDR3 amino acids: CASMRGQGFRTEAFF. As DNA, the CDR3 is TGTGCCAGCATGCGGGGACAGGGGTTTCGCACTGAAGCTTTCTTT.

In its sample, this clone was seen once. The CDR3 is CASSLGQGMNTEAFF. The CDR3 region has the DNA TGTGCCAGCAGCTTAGGACAGGGCATGAACACTGAAGCTTTCTTT. This sequence joins TRBV7-9 and TRBJ1-1; 7 bases match TRBD1. CDR1 is SEHNR and CDR2 is FQNEAQ in the germline V gene (reference sequence). The CDR3 spans 15 residues. V shed 1 base and J 0 bases; nucleotides not matched to a gene: 2.

About this clone itself: In the same sample, other DNA sequences code for this CDR3. This chain joins TRBV5-6 and TRBJ2-3, with D tentatively TRBD2 (7 bases). Germline CDR1 reads SGHDT; CDR2 reads YYEEEE. The CDR3 runs 13 residues. The V gene lost 5 bases and the J gene lost 6 bases, with 13 bases spanning the gap. In nucleotides, the CDR3 is TGTGCCAGCAGGGACCGGGGGGCGGATACGCAGTATTTT. It translates to CASRDRGADTQYF. Variable domain in full (rest from reference TRBV5-6 and TRBJ2-3): DAGVTQSPTHLIKTRGQQVTLRCSPKSGHDTVSWYQQALGQGPQFIFQYYEEEERQRGNFPDRFSGHQFPNYSSELNVNALLLGDSALYLCASRDRGADTQYFGPGTRLTVL.

This chain links TRBV18 with TRBJ2-1; 8 bases fit TRBD2. CDR1 and CDR2 from the germline V gene are KGHSH and LQKENI. After removal of 2 bases from V and 9 bases from J, the junction contained 9 bases not matched to a gene. This CDR3 has 15 amino acids. The CDR3 reads CASSPRTGGTGEQFF. The CDR3 region has the DNA TGTGCCAGCTCACCAAGGACGGGGGGGACGGGTGAGCAGTTCTTC. The full variable domain, its missing parts supplied by reference TRBV18 and TRBJ2-1, is NAGVMQNPRHLVRRRGQEARLRCSPMKGHSHVYWYRQLPEEGLKFMVYLQKENIIDESGMPKERFSAEFPKEGPSILRIQQVVRGDSAAYFCASSPRTGGTGEQFFGPGTRLTVL.

The V and J genes are TRBV5-4 and TRBJ1-3; no definite D call. CDR1 is SGHNT, CDR2 YYREEE, per germline (reference sequence). V was clipped by 5 bases and J by 1 base, with 10 bases between them. This CDR3 has 14 residues. The chain's CDR3 is CASRTRGSGNTIYF. DNA of the CDR3: TGTGCCAGCAGAACCCGGGGATCTGGAAACACCATATATTTT.

The chain employs TRBV19 and TRBJ1-5, with no clear D. The CDR3 loop spans 13 amino acids. From germline, CDR1 is LNHDA and CDR2 SQIVND (reference sequence). Trimming stripped 9 bases from V and 5 bases from J, with 14 bases between. CDR3 residues: CASNPTRDQPQHF. In DNA form, the CDR3 reads TGTGCCAGCAATCCGACGCGGGATCAGCCCCAGCATTTT.

J is TRBJ1-1 and V is TRBV5-4, with 11 positions matching TRBD1. V dropped 0 bases and J dropped 10; count of bases not matched to a gene: 8. The CDR3 loop spans 15 amino acids. CDR1 and CDR2 (germline): SGHNT, YYREEE (reference sequence). CDR3 sequence (DNA): TGTGCCAGCAGCTTGGGGGGCGGACAGGGGGCGCGAGCTTTCTTT. As protein: CASSLGGGQGARAFF.